Detailed here is one T cell receptor (beta chain). This CDR3 contains 15 residues. V gave up 1 base and J gave up 3 bases, with 12 bases separating them. Germline CDR1 and CDR2: SGHRS and YFSETQ. This sample was included in a study of Ad26.COV2.S vaccination and SARS-CoV-2 variants. As for the study in general: Participants got Ad26.COV2.S intramuscularly, once or twice 56 days apart.

The method was immunoSEQ multiplex PCR; TCRdb's version includes in-frame clones alone and lacks a portion of them. The sample shows about half a million clones, roughly 87% of them seen only once. The treatment denotes: 15 to 20 received Ad26.COV2.S at low or high dose, single or two shots; about 5 received placebo; per-sample allocation not given. Following the first vaccine or placebo injection, samples were taken on day 63. The source of this sequence is a person between 18 and 65 years old who received the Ad26.COV2.S COVID-19 vaccine or a placebo. This chain uses TRBV5-1 with TRBJ2-3; D is ambiguous. Here the sequenced sample was peripheral blood, taken in a trial of Ad26.COV2.S vaccine versus placebo. CDR3 in amino acids: CASSLIMTETDTQYF. The CDR3 bases are TGCGCCAGCAGCTTGATTATGACGGAGACAGATACGCAGTATTTT. Together with reference TRBV5-1 and TRBJ2-3, the CDR3 gives the full variable domain: KAGVTQTPRYLIKTRGQQVTLSCSPISGHRSVSWYQQTPGQGLQFLFEYFSETQRNKGNFPGRFSGRQFSNSRSEMNVSTLELGDSALYLCASSLIMTETDTQYFGPGTRLTVL.